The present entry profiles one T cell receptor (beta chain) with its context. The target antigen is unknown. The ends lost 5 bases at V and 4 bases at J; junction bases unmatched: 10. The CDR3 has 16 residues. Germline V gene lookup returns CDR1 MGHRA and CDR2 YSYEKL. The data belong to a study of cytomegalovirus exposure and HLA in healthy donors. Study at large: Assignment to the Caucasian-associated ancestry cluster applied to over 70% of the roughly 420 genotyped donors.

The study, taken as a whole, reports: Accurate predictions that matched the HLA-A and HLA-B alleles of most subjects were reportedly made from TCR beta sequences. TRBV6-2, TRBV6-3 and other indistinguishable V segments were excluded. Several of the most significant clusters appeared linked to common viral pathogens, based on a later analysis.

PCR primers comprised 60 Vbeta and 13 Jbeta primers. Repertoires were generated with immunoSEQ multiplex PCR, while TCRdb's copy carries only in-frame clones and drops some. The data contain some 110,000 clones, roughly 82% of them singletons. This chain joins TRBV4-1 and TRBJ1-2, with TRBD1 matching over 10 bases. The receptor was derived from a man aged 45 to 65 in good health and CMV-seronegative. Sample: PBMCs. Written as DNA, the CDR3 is TGCGCCAGCAGCTTCGACAGGGGGCGCATCGTCTATGGCTACACCTTC. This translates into CASSFDRGRIVYGYTF.